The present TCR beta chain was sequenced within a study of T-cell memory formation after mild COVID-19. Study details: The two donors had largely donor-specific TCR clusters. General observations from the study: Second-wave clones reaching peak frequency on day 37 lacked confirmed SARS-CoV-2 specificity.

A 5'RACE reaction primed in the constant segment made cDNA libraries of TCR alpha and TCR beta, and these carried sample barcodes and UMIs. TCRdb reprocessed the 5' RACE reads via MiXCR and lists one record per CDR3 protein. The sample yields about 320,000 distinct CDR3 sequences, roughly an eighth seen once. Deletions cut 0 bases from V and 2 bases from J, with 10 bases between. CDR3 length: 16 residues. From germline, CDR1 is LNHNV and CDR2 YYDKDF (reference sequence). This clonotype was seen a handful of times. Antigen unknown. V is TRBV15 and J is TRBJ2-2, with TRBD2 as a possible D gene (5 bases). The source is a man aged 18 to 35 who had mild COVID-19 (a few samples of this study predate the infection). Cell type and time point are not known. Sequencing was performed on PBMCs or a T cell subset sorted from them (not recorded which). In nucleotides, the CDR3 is TGTGCCACCAGCAGAGATTCGGGGTTTAACACCGGGGAGCTGTTTTTT. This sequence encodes CATSRDSGFNTGELFF.